Below are 26 T cell receptor beta chains sequenced from a single sample in a study of control samples from healthy donors and cancer patients. Using immunoSEQ multiplex PCR, the repertoire was profiled, and TCRdb retains in-frame clones only, with some absent. The data contain about 98,000 clones, about four fifths of them singletons. Sequencing was carried out using blood. The receptors derive from a woman under 40 in good health.

The rearrangement links TRBV6-6 to TRBJ1-1, with D hard to call. CDR1 and CDR2 from the germline V gene are MNHNY and SVGAGI (reference sequence). The CDR3 length is 11 residues. V was pared by 6 bases and J by 11 bases, with 13 bases between. CDR3 DNA: TGTGCCAGCAGCCGTCCGGACCTGGCTTTCTTT. Protein product: CASSRPDLAFF.

The chain couples TRBV15 to TRBJ2-3; D possibly corresponds to TRBD1 (5 bases). This CDR3 is 16 amino acids long. Germline CDR1 is LNHNV and CDR2 is YYDKDF (reference sequence). Trimming stripped 3 bases from V and 4 bases from J, with 17 bases between. The CDR3 DNA reads TGTGCCACCAGCAGGGACCAGGGCGAGCGAGCAGATACGCAGTATTTT. This gives the protein CATSRDQGERADTQYF.

V gene TRBV5-6 combines with J gene TRBJ2-7; D gene ambiguous. V was pared by 4 bases and J by 3 bases, with 23 bases between. The CDR3 totals 17 residues. Germline CDR1 is SGHDT and CDR2 is YYEEEE. In DNA, the CDR3 is TGTGCCAGCAGCGGCGGTTATTGGACCGAAGCCTTCTACGAGCAGTACTTC. Amino acid sequence: CASSGGYWTEAFYEQYF. The full variable domain, in which reference TRBV5-6 and TRBJ2-7 provide the parts outside the CDR3, is DAGVTQSPTHLIKTRGQQVTLRCSPKSGHDTVSWYQQALGQGPQFIFQYYEEEERQRGNFPDRFSGHQFPNYSSELNVNALLLGDSALYLCASSGGYWTEAFYEQYFGPGTRLTVT.

The DNA of the CDR3 is TGTGCCAGCAGTATGCTCCGACATGAGCAGTTCTTC. It is translated as CASSMLRHEQFF. The rearrangement uses TRBV12-3 or TRBV12-4 and TRBJ2-1; D is undetermined. V shed 5 bases and J shed 8 bases, with 10 bases lying between them. The CDR3 extends over 12 amino acids.

Only one count was recorded for this clone. The rearrangement uses TRBV19 and TRBJ1-2; 7 bases fit TRBD1. This CDR3 has 14 residues. Germline CDR1 and CDR2: LNHDA and SQIVND (reference sequence). The J segment lost 4 bases and the V segment lost 2 bases, leaving 4 bases of the junction unmatched. The CDR3 sequence: CASSISRDSYGYTF. The CDR3 DNA sequence: TGTGCCAGTAGTATATCCCGGGACAGCTATGGCTACACCTTC. The full variable domain, completed using reference TRBV19 and TRBJ1-2, is DGGITQSPKYLFRKEGQNVTLSCEQNLNHDAMYWYRQDPGQGLRLIYYSQIVNDFQKGDIAEGYSVSREKKESFPLTVTSAQKNPTAFYLCASSISRDSYGYTFGSGTRLTVV.

The J gene is TRBJ1-1, the V gene TRBV6-6; D is unclear. CDR1 is MNHNY and CDR2 is SVGAGI in the germline V gene (reference sequence). V gave up 3 bases and J gave up 1 base, with 9 bases separating them. This CDR3 is built from 14 residues. DNA of the CDR3: TGTGCCAGCAGTTATTATGCTGGGAACACTGAAGCTTTCTTT. Translated, it gives CASSYYAGNTEAFF.

This sequence joins TRBV5-1 and TRBJ2-5; no reliable D call. CDR3 length equals 15 residues. CDR1 is SGHRS, CDR2 YFSETQ, per germline. Trimming left V 0 bases short and J 2 bases short, with 11 bases between. The CDR3 DNA is TGCGCCAGCAGCTTGGATAATCGCAGACAAGAGACCCAGTACTTC. This encodes CASSLDNRRQETQYF.

V gene TRBV5-6 combines with J gene TRBJ1-1; D is ambiguous. The germline CDR1 and CDR2 sequences are SGHDT and YYEEEE. V was trimmed by 0 bases and J by 2 bases, leaving 11 bases between them. The CDR3 consists of 15 residues. CDR3 bases: TGTGCCAGCAGCTTGGCCGGACGGGCTAACACTGAAGCTTTCTTT. This translates into CASSLAGRANTEAFF.

V is TRBV7-9 and J is TRBJ2-2; 10 bases match TRBD1. Germline V gives CDR1 SEHNR, CDR2 FQNEAQ (reference sequence). This CDR3 comprises 16 residues. J gave up 7 bases and V 2 bases, and 7 bases lay outside the gene matches. CDR3 in amino acids: CASSLLGQGVFGELFF. The CDR3 bases are TGTGCCAGCAGCTTACTTGGACAGGGGGTCTTCGGGGAGCTGTTTTTT.

The chain is built from TRBV11-2 and TRBJ1-5; 9 nucleotides align to TRBD1. CDR3 length: 14 amino acids. V lost 6 bases and J lost 1; bases outside the gene matches: 1. The germline CDR1 and CDR2 sequences are SGHAT and FQNNGV. The CDR3 region has the DNA TGTGCCAGCAGGGGGACAGGGAGCAATCAGCCCCAGCATTTT. This encodes CASRGTGSNQPQHF.

This clone was observed a single time. The V gene is TRBV9, the J gene TRBJ2-3; a possible D gene is TRBD2 (6 bases). Trimming left V 1 base short and J 4 bases short, with 7 bases between. This CDR3 has 13 residues. Germline V gene lookup returns CDR1 SGDLS and CDR2 YYNGEE. CDR3 region: CASSVREADTQYF. CDR3 nucleotide sequence: TGTGCCAGCAGCGTAAGGGAGGCAGATACGCAGTATTTT.

This clone has only one observation. This rearrangement joins TRBV7-2 to TRBJ2-7; TRBD2 matches at 8 bases. The CDR3 is made up of 14 amino acids. CDR1 is SGHTA and CDR2 is FQGNSA in the germline V gene. J was trimmed by 4 bases and V by 1 base; bases with no gene match: 3. Here the CDR3 reads CASSLERGGYEQYF. In DNA, the CDR3 is TGTGCCAGCAGCTTAGAACGGGGGGGGTACGAGCAGTACTTC.

The genes are TRBV6-5 and TRBJ1-2; the D gene is possibly TRBD1 (6 bases). The V end was cut by 0 bases, the J end by 4 bases, with 15 bases between. The CDR3 is made up of 16 amino acids. Germline CDR1 MNHEY, CDR2 SVGAGI. The CDR3 spells CASSYSTGTPFYGYTF. In DNA form, the CDR3 reads TGTGCCAGCAGTTACTCCACCGGGACACCCTTCTATGGCTACACCTTC.

This chain joins TRBV19 and TRBJ2-7; 7 bases map to TRBD1. Germline V gives CDR1 LNHDA, CDR2 SQIVND (reference sequence). This CDR3 is built from 14 residues. Trimming cost V 5 bases and J 5 bases; bases outside gene matches: 9. The CDR3 sequence is CASSATGYLDEQYF. Written as DNA, the CDR3 is TGTGCCAGTAGTGCGACAGGGTATTTGGACGAGCAGTACTTC.

V usage is TRBV6-5 and J usage is TRBJ2-2; 7 nucleotides agree with TRBD1. CDR3 length equals 15 residues. V trimming: 4 bases; J trimming: 7 bases; junction bases outside the gene matches: 9. Germline assignment: CDR1 MNHEY and CDR2 SVGAGI. For the CDR3, the DNA is TGTGCCAGCAGTTCCCGACAGGGATGGGGCGGGGAGCTGTTTTTT. Its protein product is CASSSRQGWGGELFF.

The chain carries TRBV5-8 and TRBJ2-7; tentatively, D is TRBD2 (5 bases). CDR1 is SGHTS and CDR2 is YDEGEE in the germline V gene. This CDR3 is built from 13 residues. The V and J ends lost 4 bases and 2 bases respectively, with 10 bases between them. The CDR3 DNA follows: TGTGCCAGCAGCCTAGCCCCGACCTACGAGCAGTACTTC. This sequence encodes CASSLAPTYEQYF.

In this sample, this clone turned up a few times. This chain joins TRBV10-2 and TRBJ1-5, with D maybe TRBD1 (5 bases). V lost 5 bases and J 4 bases, leaving 18 bases between the germline ends. CDR1 is WSHSY and CDR2 is SAAADI in the germline V gene. The CDR3 is made up of 16 amino acids. In DNA, the CDR3 is TGCGCCAGCAGTACCCCCACAGGTATCGGGAATCAGCCCCAGCATTTT. Translating gives CASSTPTGIGNQPQHF.

This sequence joins TRBV4-3 and TRBJ2-3; no definite D call. Germline CDR1 is LGHNA and CDR2 is YSLEER. V dropped 0 bases and J dropped 8 bases, with 9 bases sitting between them. CDR3 length: 13 amino acids. CDR3 sequence reads: CASSQDLRTTQYF. Written as DNA, the CDR3 is TGCGCCAGCAGCCAAGATTTGAGGACTACGCAGTATTTT.

The rearrangement uses TRBV25-1 and TRBJ1-2; D gene ambiguous. The length of the CDR3 is 12 residues. Germline V gene lookup returns CDR1 MGHDK and CDR2 SYGVNS. Deletions cut 3 bases from V and 2 bases from J, with 4 bases between. CDR3 loop: CASSEGNYGYTF. CDR3 nucleotides: TGTGCCAGCAGTGAGGGGAACTATGGCTACACCTTC.

The chain is built from TRBV19 and TRBJ1-2, with no clear D. There are 13 residues in the CDR3. Germline CDR1 LNHDA, CDR2 SQIVND (reference sequence). Trimming cost V 4 bases and J 9 bases, with 15 bases left between them. CDR3 sequence reads: CASSRRDLDSYTF. The CDR3 coding sequence is TGTGCCAGTAGTAGACGGGATCTCGACAGCTACACCTTC.

The CDR3 sequence is CASSLPVQETQYF. DNA of the CDR3: TGTGCCAGCAGCTTACCAGTACAAGAGACCCAGTACTTC. V is TRBV7-9 and J is TRBJ2-5, with D unclear. V was clipped by 2 bases and J by 2 bases, with 6 bases between them. Germline lookup yields CDR1 SEHNR and CDR2 FQNEAQ (reference sequence). The length of the CDR3 is 13 residues.

This sequence joins TRBV7-2 and TRBJ2-1; 9 nucleotides line up with TRBD2. The CDR3 spans 16 residues. Germline V gives CDR1 SGHTA, CDR2 FQGNSA. The V gene end was trimmed by 3 bases and the J gene end by 4 bases; junction bases not matched to a gene: 7. CDR3 in amino acids: CASSLAGGPSYNEQFF. CDR3 coding DNA: TGTGCCAGCAGCTTGGCGGGGGGGCCCTCGTACAATGAGCAGTTCTTC. The whole variable domain, remainder taken from reference TRBV7-2 and TRBJ2-1, is GAGVSQSPSNKVTEKGKDVELRCDPISGHTALYWYRQSLGQGLEFLIYFQGNSAPDKSGLPSDRFSAERTGGSVSTLTIQRTQQEDSAVYLCASSLAGGPSYNEQFFGPGTRLTVL.

The V call is TRBV12-3 or TRBV12-4, the J call TRBJ1-1, with D unresolved. The length of the CDR3 is 12 residues. Trimming pared 5 bases from V and 8 bases from J, leaving 12 bases between. The CDR3: CASSIFGREAFF. CDR3 coding DNA: TGTGCCAGCAGTATCTTTGGACGGGAAGCTTTCTTT.

This clone was counted only a few times. CDR3 sequence reads: CASSLEFGSNYGYTF. DNA of the CDR3: TGTGCCAGCAGCTTAGAGTTTGGCAGTAACTATGGCTACACCTTC. The rearrangement joins TRBV11-2 to TRBJ1-2, with no clear D. The CDR3 runs to 15 residues. The germline CDR1 and CDR2 sequences are SGHAT and FQNNGV. Trimming removed 0 bases from V and 1 base from J, with 9 bases in between.

This clone was detected once. The rearrangement links TRBV3-1 (or the pseudogene TRBV3-2) to TRBJ2-7; maybe TRBD2 (6 bases). The CDR3 extends over 16 amino acids. V was clipped by 2 bases and J by 0 bases, with 14 bases between them. Per the germline V gene, CDR1 is LGHDT and CDR2 is YNNKEL (reference sequence). The CDR3 sequence is CASSQKPGLHSYEQYF. The CDR3 DNA reads as TGTGCCAGCAGCCAAAAACCGGGACTTCACTCCTACGAGCAGTACTTC.

This clone has a handful of counts. The chain uses TRBV6-2 or TRBV6-3 and TRBJ1-5; perhaps TRBD1 as D (5 bases). Germline V CDR1 and CDR2: MNHEY, SVGEGT. The CDR3 is made up of 15 amino acids. With 1 base removed from V and 5 bases from J, the gap between germline ends came to 12 bases. This chain's CDR3 is CASSYWQGTDQPQHF. In DNA form, the CDR3 reads TGTGCCAGCAGTTACTGGCAGGGAACGGATCAGCCCCAGCATTTT.